This TCR beta chain was found in a study of shared clonotypes between healthy human individuals. Some 30,000 T cell genomes, or approximately 0.2 ug DNA, went into the sorted-subset replicate PCRs. In the authors' methods: In the immunoSEQ data, sequences were junction-only and lacked quality scores, so filtering differed. Assay: immunoSEQ multiplex PCR; the TCRdb copy retains only in-frame clones and omits some. D and trimming were read from the DNA, whereas the V and J calls and clone size are those reported in that table. Of some 2,000,000 clones in the sample, 85% to 95% were seen once. With 5 bases clipped from V and 4 bases from J, the junction kept 6 bases outside the gene matches. Germline CDR1 MNHEY, CDR2 SMNVEV (reference sequence). There are 15 residues in the CDR3.

This chain uses TRBV27 with TRBJ2-1; 9 positions match TRBD1. Specimen: naive CD4+ T cells sorted from blood. This sample's subset: CD45RA+ positively selected. This sequence was found in a man younger than 35 in good health. For the CDR3, the DNA is TGTGCCAGCAGTATCCCGGGACAGGGTTACAATGAGCAGTTCTTC. Protein sequence: CASSIPGQGYNEQFF.